These 18 T cell receptor beta chains came from one sample sequenced in a study of neoadjuvant nivolumab and ipilimumab in lung cancer. The method was immunoSEQ multiplex PCR; TCRdb's version includes in-frame clones alone and lacks a portion of them. This table holds about 3,600 clones, 75% found once. Material: peripheral blood, obtained after neoadjuvant nivolumab, alone or with ipilimumab, at or shortly before surgery. The receptors shown here come from an adult with non-small cell lung cancer.

The chain uses TRBV6-5 and TRBJ2-7, with a tentative D call TRBD1 (5 bases). The CDR3 has 13 amino acids. V was shortened by 4 bases and J by 6 bases, with 13 bases between the two germline ends. Germline lookup yields CDR1 MNHEY and CDR2 SVGAGI. The CDR3 sequence is CASSSTVLGEQYF. The CDR3 coding sequence is TGTGCCAGCAGTTCGACAGTTTTAGGCGAGCAGTACTTC.

In its sample, this clone was seen a few times. The chain is built from TRBV7-9 and TRBJ1-1; D is possibly TRBD1 (6 bases). With 11 bases removed from V and 2 bases from J, the gap between germline ends came to 18 bases. The CDR3 is made up of 14 amino acids. CDR1 is SEHNR, CDR2 FQNEAQ, per germline (reference sequence). CDR3 loop: CAEQRGSANTEAFF. CDR3 DNA sequence: TGTGCCGAGCAGAGGGGGTCAGCCAACACTGAAGCTTTCTTT.

The J gene is TRBJ2-7, the V gene TRBV15; TRBD1 agrees at 8 bases. Germline CDR1 LNHNV, CDR2 YYDKDF (reference sequence). The CDR3 totals 13 residues. V lost 4 bases, J lost 3 bases, and 2 bases stayed unmatched. The CDR3 here is CATSKQGDYEQYF. The CDR3, as DNA: TGTGCCACCAGCAAACAGGGGGACTACGAGCAGTACTTC.

The V call is TRBV7-8, the J call TRBJ2-7, with D perhaps TRBD2 (6 bases). CDR3 length: 14 amino acids. V was shortened by 5 bases and J by 3 bases, with 14 bases between the two germline ends. CDR1 SGHVS and CDR2 FQNEAQ come from the germline V gene. This chain's CDR3 is CASSPPAGRYEQYF. CDR3 sequence (DNA): TGTGCCAGCAGCCCCCCGGCGGGGCGCTACGAGCAGTACTTC.

This chain uses TRBV7-9 with TRBJ1-2; 8 bases map to TRBD1. Germline lookup yields CDR1 SEHNR and CDR2 FQNEAQ (reference sequence). The trim removed 5 bases at V and 2 bases at J, leaving 7 bases unmatched. The CDR3 has 15 residues. The CDR3 region has the DNA TGTGCCAGCAGCCCCAGGGACAGGTCGAACTATGGCTACACCTTC. It specifies CASSPRDRSNYGYTF. The full variable domain, completed using reference TRBV7-9 and TRBJ1-2, is DTGVSQNPRHKITKRGQNVTFRCDPISEHNRLYWYRQTLGQGPEFLTYFQNEAQLEKSRLLSDRFSAERPKGSFSTLEIQRTEQGDSAMYLCASSPRDRSNYGYTFGSGTRLTVV.

V gene TRBV7-2 combines with J gene TRBJ2-7, with D perhaps matching TRBD2 (6 bases). Trimming shortened V by 5 bases and J by 1 base, and 18 bases separated the two germline ends. This CDR3 has 16 amino acids. Germline V lookup: CDR1 SGHTA, CDR2 FQGNSA. Here the CDR3 DNA reads TGTGCCAGCAGCAAGACCGGGACTGAGCTTTCCTACGAGCAGTACTTC. Translation gives CASSKTGTELSYEQYF.

This clone was found a few times. The chain recombines TRBV7-9 with TRBJ1-2; 9 nucleotides agree with TRBD1. CDR3 length: 15 amino acids. The V segment lost 5 bases and the J segment 4 bases; nucleotides outside the gene matches: 8. Looked up from germline, CDR1 is SEHNR and CDR2 is FQNEAQ (reference sequence). CDR3 residues: CASSPTTTGGYGYTF. The CDR3 bases are TGTGCCAGCAGCCCTACTACGACAGGGGGCTATGGCTACACCTTC. Filled out from reference TRBV7-9 and TRBJ1-2, the complete variable domain reads DTGVSQNPRHKITKRGQNVTFRCDPISEHNRLYWYRQTLGQGPEFLTYFQNEAQLEKSRLLSDRFSAERPKGSFSTLEIQRTEQGDSAMYLCASSPTTTGGYGYTFGSGTRLTVV.

This clone was detected only a few times. The rearrangement uses TRBV18 and TRBJ2-5; no reliable D call. CDR3 length: 12 residues. V was cut by 2 bases and J by 4 bases, with 5 bases left in between. CDR1 and CDR2 (germline): KGHSH, LQKENI. The CDR3 sequence: CASSPAGETQYF. In nucleotides, the CDR3 is TGTGCCAGCTCACCAGCTGGAGAGACCCAGTACTTC.

The gene calls are TRBV5-4 and TRBJ2-5, with 9 bases that match TRBD2. This CDR3 comprises 16 residues. Trimming took 0 bases from V and 4 from J; bases not matched to a gene: 7. Per the germline V gene, CDR1 is SGHNT and CDR2 is YYREEE (reference sequence). CDR3: CASSLGGSGSSETQYF. The CDR3 coding sequence is TGTGCCAGCAGCTTGGGTGGTAGCGGGAGTTCAGAGACCCAGTACTTC.

The chain couples TRBV13 to TRBJ2-2; D is uncertain. Trimming left V 5 bases short and J 7 bases short, with 17 bases between. The germline V gene encodes CDR1 PRHDT and CDR2 FYEKMQ (reference sequence). The CDR3 has 15 residues. DNA of the CDR3: TGTGCCAGCAGCCACACGCGACAAAAAGTCGGGGAGCTGTTTTTT. Its translation is CASSHTRQKVGELFF. Variable domain in full (rest from reference TRBV13 and TRBJ2-2): AAGVIQSPRHLIKEKRETATLKCYPIPRHDTVYWYQQGPGQDPQFLISFYEKMQSDKGSIPDRFSAQQFSDYHSELNMSSLELGDSALYFCASSHTRQKVGELFFGEGSRLTVL.

This clone was counted only a few times. The J gene is TRBJ2-6, the V gene TRBV9; D unclear. Per germline, CDR1 SGDLS and CDR2 YYNGEE. The CDR3 loop spans 13 amino acids. V was cut by 7 bases and J by 5 bases, with 10 bases left in between. Here the CDR3 DNA reads TGTGCCAGCCCCGACTGCTGGGCCAACGTCCTGACTTTC. Residues: CASPDCWANVLTF.

This clone was observed a handful of times. The V and J genes are TRBV29-1 and TRBJ1-1; D ambiguous. The CDR3 runs to 11 residues. Germline V CDR1 and CDR2: SQVTM, ANQGSEA. Trimming pared 3 bases from V and 1 base from J, leaving 3 bases between. Here the CDR3 reads CSVDENTEAFF. CDR3 coding DNA: TGCAGCGTTGACGAGAACACTGAAGCTTTCTTT. Combining the CDR3 with reference TRBV29-1 and TRBJ1-1 gives the whole variable domain SAVISQKPSRDICQRGTSLTIQCQVDSQVTMMFWYRQQPGQSLTLIATANQGSEATYESGFVIDKFPISRPNLTFSTLTVSNMSPEDSSIYLCSVDENTEAFFGQGTRLTVV.

The V and J genes are TRBV28 and TRBJ1-3; 7 bases fit TRBD1. The germline V gene has CDR1 MDHEN and CDR2 SYDVKM. V dropped 5 bases and J dropped 4; count of bases not matched to a gene: 5. CDR3 length equals 14 residues. CDR3 region: CASSPPGQGNTIYF. DNA of the CDR3: TGTGCCAGCAGTCCCCCGGGACAGGGAAACACCATATATTTT.

The chain uses TRBV25-1 and TRBJ2-7; TRBD2 matches at 7 bases. Germline V CDR1 and CDR2: MGHDK, SYGVNS. V lost 1 base, J lost 0 bases, and 3 bases stayed unmatched. The CDR3 contains 15 residues. The DNA for the CDR3 is TGTGCCAGCAGTGAATCGTCTAGCGGCTCCTACGAGCAGTACTTC. Protein: CASSESSSGSYEQYF.

In this sample, this clone turned up a few times. The V and J genes are TRBV7-7 and TRBJ1-1; no definite D call. Germline CDR1 and CDR2: SSHAT and FNYEAQ (reference sequence). This CDR3 is built from 13 residues. V lost 2 bases, J lost 2 bases, and 6 bases lay in between. CDR3 sequence reads: CASSLTENTEAFF. CDR3 sequence (DNA): TGTGCCAGCAGCTTAACAGAAAACACTGAAGCTTTCTTT.

This rearrangement joins TRBV4-2 to TRBJ2-7, with 10 bases that match TRBD2. This CDR3 comprises 18 residues. From germline, CDR1 is LGHNA and CDR2 YNFKEQ. After removal of 0 bases from V and 6 bases from J, the junction contained 14 bases not matched to a gene. CDR3 nucleotides: TGTGCCAGCAGCCAAGAAAGTTTAGCGGCTAGCGGGAGTGGCGAGCAGTACTTC. It specifies CASSQESLAASGSGEQYF.

This clone was seen a single time. The chain links TRBV11-3 to TRBJ1-2; TRBD1 aligns across 7 bases. The germline gives CDR1 SGHNT, CDR2 YENEEA. The ends lost 1 base at V and 6 bases at J; junction bases unmatched: 14. This CDR3 has 17 residues. CDR3 DNA: TGTGCCAGCAGCTTAGGCTACGGTCCACAGGGGCTTAATGGCTACACCTTC. This translates into CASSLGYGPQGLNGYTF.

This clone was seen a single time. V usage is TRBV28 and J usage is TRBJ1-5; D is undetermined. Looked up from germline, CDR1 is MDHEN and CDR2 is SYDVKM. This CDR3 is built from 13 residues. The V gene lost 3 bases and the J gene lost 9 bases, with 12 bases spanning the gap. DNA for the CDR3: TGTGCCAGCAGTTTCATGAGTATGGTGCCCCAGCATTTT. Protein product: CASSFMSMVPQHF. The variable domain in full, completed from reference TRBV28 and TRBJ1-5, reads DVKVTQSSRYLVKRTGEKVFLECVQDMDHENMFWYRQDPGLGLRLIYFSYDVKMKEKGDIPEGYSVSREKKERFSLILESASTNQTSMYLCASSFMSMVPQHFGDGTRLSIL.